Each of the 9 T cell receptor beta chains below was sequenced from the same sample in a study of blood T cell repertoires in COVID-19. Clones were sequenced by immunoSEQ multiplex PCR, and TCRdb holds only the in-frame ones, with some missing. Of around 160,000 clones listed, roughly four fifths are singletons. Input material: peripheral blood. The receptors were gathered from a human donor with acute or convalescent COVID-19. The donor label of this sample is uncertain.

The J gene is TRBJ1-2, the V gene TRBV10-3; D gene uncertain. V was pared by 0 bases and J by 8 bases, with 7 bases between. Germline-derived CDR1 and CDR2 are ENHRY and SYGVKD. The CDR3 spans 12 residues. CDR3 nucleotide sequence: TGTGCCATCAGTGAGTCGAACGAGGGCTACACCTTC. It encodes CAISESNEGYTF.

This clone was observed a single time. The rearrangement links TRBV30 to TRBJ2-7; 7 bases map to TRBD2. Germline V gene data show CDR1 as GTSNPN and CDR2 as SVGIG (reference sequence). The CDR3 length is 13 residues. Trimming at V came to 2 bases and at J to 6 bases, leaving 7 bases not matched to a gene. In DNA, the CDR3 is TGTGCCTGGAGTAGAGACGGGAGGAGCGAGCAGTACGTC. The encoded protein is CAWSRDGRSEQYV.

This clone appeared once. V usage is TRBV6-5 and J usage is TRBJ1-1, with D possibly being TRBD1 (6 bases). This CDR3 contains 13 residues. Germline CDR1 is MNHEY and CDR2 is SVGAGI. With 4 bases removed from V and 8 bases from J, the gap between germline ends came to 14 bases. The CDR3, as DNA: TGTGCCAGCAGTTCACGGCGAGGGGGAGAAGCTTTCTTT. It yields the protein CASSSRRGGEAFF.

V gene TRBV19 combines with J gene TRBJ2-4; a weak D match, TRBD1 (6 bases). V was trimmed by 7 bases and J by 10 bases, leaving 17 bases between them. The germline gives CDR1 LNHDA, CDR2 SQIVND (reference sequence). This CDR3 contains 13 residues. The CDR3 DNA is TGTGCCAGTACTAAACAGGGAGCCGGGATTCAGTACTTC. The encoded protein is CASTKQGAGIQYF.

The chain links TRBV18 to TRBJ2-7; a weak D match, TRBD1 (5 bases). CDR3 size: 14 residues. V lost 1 base to trimming and J lost 2 bases, with 9 bases between them. In germline, CDR1 is KGHSH, CDR2 LQKENI. The CDR3 spells CASSPQEGAYEQYF. CDR3 DNA sequence: TGTGCCAGCTCACCACAAGAAGGGGCCTACGAGCAGTACTTC.

The chain carries TRBV5-1 and TRBJ2-5, with TRBD1 as a possible D gene (5 bases). V lost 4 bases and J 5 bases, leaving 18 bases between the germline ends. This CDR3 comprises 15 residues. Germline CDR1 and CDR2: SGHRS and YFSETQ. CDR3 sequence: CASSTTTAKGETQYF. The DNA of the CDR3 is TGCGCCAGCAGCACCACGACCGCCAAGGGGGAGACCCAGTACTTC.

The chain uses TRBV6-1 and TRBJ1-5; 7 positions match TRBD1. Germline-derived CDR1 and CDR2 are MNHNS and SASEGT. Losses at the gene ends were 0 bases for V and 4 bases for J; bases not matched to a gene: 3. The CDR3 consists of 15 residues. The CDR3 DNA sequence: TGTGCCAGCAGTGAAGCCGCAGGGGGGAATCAGCCCCAGCATTTT. Residues: CASSEAAGGNQPQHF.

The J gene is TRBJ1-2, the V gene TRBV11-2; 8 positions agree with TRBD1. The CDR3 length is 17 residues. CDR1 is SGHAT and CDR2 is FQNNGV in the germline V gene. V was clipped by 1 base and J by 4 bases; unmatched bases: 11. CDR3 region: CASSLASQGASVYGYTF. The DNA of the CDR3 is TGTGCCAGCAGCTTAGCGAGTCAGGGGGCGTCTGTCTATGGCTACACCTTC.

The CDR3 DNA reads TGTGCCAGCAGTGCCCTGACAGGGTGGAATTCACCCCTCCACTTT. Translating it yields CASSALTGWNSPLHF. This chain connects TRBV6-4 to TRBJ1-6; 7 nucleotides align to TRBD1. Germline V gives CDR1 MRHNA, CDR2 SNTAGT. There are 15 residues in the CDR3. The V and J ends lost 4 bases and 7 bases, in that order; junction bases with no gene match: 7.